This TCR beta chain comes out of a study of graft-versus-host responses after intestinal transplantation. In the study overall: Uniformly, recipients were administered anti-thymocyte globulin induction with subsequent tacrolimus and steroids for approximately 3 years.

As regards this clone: What it binds is not known.

The data were produced by immunoSEQ multiplex PCR, yet TCRdb's version contains in-frame clones alone and is incomplete. The sample includes 40,000 or so clones, over 90% of them seen just once. The ends were cut back, 3 bases at V and 3 bases at J, with 3 bases in the middle. CDR1 and CDR2 from the germline V gene are MNHEY and SMNVEV (reference sequence). This CDR3 spans 11 amino acids. General study findings and limits: Recipient-marrow GvH clones were detected, some having first appeared in ileum or blood. High graft-versus-host to host-versus-graft T cell clonal ratios marked allografts of patients with graft-donor macrochimerism.

The gene calls are TRBV27 and TRBJ2-7, with D unresolved. The source of this sequence is a human donor who was the organ donor for an intestinal transplant. Sequenced here: unstimulated CD8+ T cells sorted from spleen or lymph node cells, sampled before transplant. The CDR3 DNA sequence: TGTGCCAGCAGTTTCGGCTACGAGCAGTACTTC. It is translated as CASSFGYEQYF.